The 19 T cell receptor beta chains below were found in one sample sequenced in a study of cytomegalovirus exposure and HLA in healthy donors. Primers included in the PCR were 60 Vbeta and 13 Jbeta primers. This table comes from immunoSEQ multiplex PCR, and its TCRdb copy is limited to in-frame clones, with some not included. Here the sample spans around 190,000 clones, around 79% being singletons. The specimen was PBMCs. These receptors came from a woman between 50 and 59 years old in good health and CMV-seronegative.

V usage is TRBV14 and J usage is TRBJ2-7, with 13 bases fitting TRBD2. This CDR3 has 15 residues. With V trimmed by 4 bases and J by 7 bases, 7 bases remained unmatched. CDR1 and CDR2 (germline): SGHDN, FVKESK. The CDR3 spells CASSLRTSGRWEQYF. DNA for the CDR3: TGTGCCAGCAGCCTAAGGACTAGCGGGAGATGGGAGCAGTACTTC.

This chain joins TRBV9 and TRBJ1-1; no clear D. The CDR3 is made up of 17 amino acids. The V end was cut by 0 bases, the J end by 1 base, with 16 bases between. Germline CDR1 reads SGDLS; CDR2 reads YYNGEE. CDR3 sequence reads: CASSVGASLVENTEAFF. CDR3 nucleotide sequence: TGTGCCAGCAGCGTAGGAGCGTCCCTGGTTGAGAACACTGAAGCTTTCTTT. The full variable domain, completed using reference TRBV9 and TRBJ1-1, is DSGVTQTPKHLITATGQRVTLRCSPRSGDLSVYWYQQSLDQGLQFLIQYYNGEERAKGNILERFSAQQFPDLHSELNLSSLELGDSALYFCASSVGASLVENTEAFFGQGTRLTVV.

This sequence joins TRBV28 and TRBJ2-3; D possibly corresponds to TRBD1 (6 bases). The CDR3 has 17 residues. Germline V CDR1 and CDR2: MDHEN, SYDVKM. Trimming took off 2 bases at V and 1 base at J, with 16 bases between the two ends. CDR3 sequence (DNA): TGTGCCAGCAGTTTAAACGGGACACCTCGAGGCACAGATACGCAGTATTTT. Its protein is CASSLNGTPRGTDTQYF. Full variable domain (missing parts from reference TRBV28 and TRBJ2-3): DVKVTQSSRYLVKRTGEKVFLECVQDMDHENMFWYRQDPGLGLRLIYFSYDVKMKEKGDIPEGYSVSREKKERFSLILESASTNQTSMYLCASSLNGTPRGTDTQYFGPGTRLTVL.

The chain is built from TRBV19 and TRBJ2-5; 7 nucleotides align to TRBD2. CDR3 length: 13 amino acids. Germline V CDR1 and CDR2: LNHDA, SQIVND (reference sequence). The trim removed 5 bases at V and 3 bases at J, leaving 3 bases unmatched. The CDR3 nucleotides read TGTGCCAGTAGTCCGACTAGCAAAGAGACCCAGTACTTC. Translation gives CASSPTSKETQYF. Variable domain in full (rest from reference TRBV19 and TRBJ2-5): DGGITQSPKYLFRKEGQNVTLSCEQNLNHDAMYWYRQDPGQGLRLIYYSQIVNDFQKGDIAEGYSVSREKKESFPLTVTSAQKNPTAFYLCASSPTSKETQYFGPGTRLLVL.

The genes are TRBV5-1 and TRBJ1-2; 10 bases align to TRBD1. CDR1 SGHRS and CDR2 YFSETQ come from the germline V gene. V shed 4 bases, J shed 8 bases, and the junction held 5 bases outside the gene matches. CDR3 size: 13 residues. The CDR3 DNA reads as TGCGCCAGCAGCCCGACAGGGGGCATAGGCTACACCTTC. This sequence encodes CASSPTGGIGYTF.

This chain links TRBV2 with TRBJ2-7; possibly TRBD1 for D (6 bases). Germline V gives CDR1 SNHLY, CDR2 FYNNEI. V dropped 6 bases and J dropped 4 bases, with 10 bases sitting between them. CDR3 length: 12 residues. CDR3 coding DNA: TGTGCCAGCAGCCCGGGACAATACGAGCAGTACTTC. Translated, it gives CASSPGQYEQYF.

This clone was counted only a few times. The CDR3 nucleotides are TGCGCCAGCAGCTGGGGACAACCGAAAACAGATACGCAGTATTTT. Its translation is CASSWGQPKTDTQYF. V usage is TRBV5-1 and J usage is TRBJ2-3; D possibly corresponds to TRBD1 (6 bases). The CDR3 spans 15 residues. Germline lookup yields CDR1 SGHRS and CDR2 YFSETQ. The V end was cut by 3 bases, the J end by 3 bases, with 14 bases between.

The chain carries TRBV7-2 and TRBJ1-6, with D perhaps matching TRBD1 (6 bases). CDR3 length equals 12 residues. The germline CDR1 and CDR2 sequences are SGHTA and FQGNSA. The V end was cut by 5 bases, the J end by 10 bases, with 9 bases between. The CDR3 sequence: CASSPGGSPLHF. DNA of the CDR3: TGTGCCAGCAGCCCGGGGGGCTCACCCCTCCACTTT.

This chain connects TRBV5-1 to TRBJ2-1; 7 bases align to TRBD2. The CDR3 is made up of 13 amino acids. The V segment lost 3 bases and the J segment 5 bases; nucleotides outside the gene matches: 2. Germline V gene sequence: CDR1 SGHRS, CDR2 YFSETQ. The CDR3 DNA sequence: TGCGCCAGCAGCTGGGGAGGGGACAATGAGCAGTTCTTC. Amino acids: CASSWGGDNEQFF.

CDR3 DNA: TGTGCCAGCACCCAGGGGTTAAGCAATCAGCCCCAGCATTTT. This sequence encodes CASTQGLSNQPQHF. This rearrangement joins TRBV7-2 to TRBJ1-5; possible D gene TRBD1, 6 bases. V lost 7 bases, J lost 1 base, and 11 bases lay in between. The CDR3 contains 14 residues. Germline lookup yields CDR1 SGHTA and CDR2 FQGNSA. The variable domain in full, completed from reference TRBV7-2 and TRBJ1-5, reads GAGVSQSPSNKVTEKGKDVELRCDPISGHTALYWYRQSLGQGLEFLIYFQGNSAPDKSGLPSDRFSAERTGGSVSTLTIQRTQQEDSAVYLCASTQGLSNQPQHFGDGTRLSIL.

This chain connects TRBV5-1 to TRBJ1-2; D is unresolved. In germline, CDR1 is SGHRS, CDR2 YFSETQ. The CDR3 has 12 residues. V was trimmed by 0 bases and J by 6 bases, leaving 6 bases between them. The CDR3 nucleotides are TGCGCCAGCAGCTTGGTCGGGGATGGCTACACCTTC. Translation: CASSLVGDGYTF.

This clone has just one count. This rearrangement joins TRBV6-5 to TRBJ1-6, with a tentative D call TRBD1 (6 bases). Trimming removed 6 bases at V and 3 bases at J, with 9 bases between. The CDR3 covers 14 residues. The germline V gene has CDR1 MNHEY and CDR2 SVGAGI. The CDR3 DNA follows: TGTGCCAGCAGAGGCAGGGGCTATAATTCACCCCTCCACTTT. It translates to CASRGRGYNSPLHF.

This clone was detected a few times. The chain links TRBV10-3 to TRBJ1-1; D call uncertain. The CDR3 loop spans 12 amino acids. Trimming removed 5 bases at V and 4 bases at J, with 8 bases between. Germline assignment: CDR1 ENHRY and CDR2 SYGVKD. In DNA form, the CDR3 reads TGTGCCATCAGTATTCTAGGCACTGAAGCTTTCTTT. Its translation is CAISILGTEAFF.

Comment on this clone: An end of the junction differs from the germline gene, which may be a read error. The chain carries TRBV5-6 and TRBJ2-1; 9 bases align to TRBD1. This CDR3 has 15 amino acids. Germline CDR1 and CDR2: SGHDT and YYEEEE. The CDR3: CVSNLQTGGWGEQFF. The DNA of the CDR3 is TGTGTCAGCAACTTGCAGACAGGGGGTTGGGGTGAGCAGTTCTTC.

The rearrangement uses TRBV19 and TRBJ1-5; D is uncertain. The CDR3 runs 15 residues. Germline CDR1 and CDR2: LNHDA and SQIVND (reference sequence). V lost 1 base and J lost 7, with 14 bases in between. CDR3 DNA: TGTGCCAGTAGTATAGGCCAGGACTATTGGCAGCCCCAGCATTTT. Translation gives CASSIGQDYWQPQHF.

This clone was detected only once. The chain joins TRBV19 to TRBJ2-1; 13 nucleotides agree with TRBD2. Germline V gives CDR1 LNHDA, CDR2 SQIVND (reference sequence). This CDR3 comprises 16 residues. The junction had 9 bases not matched to a gene; V was cut back by 4 bases and J by 9 bases. CDR3 loop: CASSTRTSGSKGEQFF. CDR3 nucleotides: TGTGCCAGTAGTACACGGACTAGCGGGAGTAAAGGTGAGCAGTTCTTC.

This clone was found a few times. The chain carries TRBV4-3 and TRBJ2-3, with TRBD2 matching over 7 bases. Germline V lookup: CDR1 LGHNA, CDR2 YSLEER. The CDR3 loop spans 16 amino acids. V shed 1 base, J shed 2 bases, and the junction held 6 bases outside the gene matches. CDR3 in DNA: TGCGCCAGCAGCCAAGGACGGGACTATTCCACAGATACGCAGTATTTT. Amino acids: CASSQGRDYSTDTQYF.

V is TRBV2 and J is TRBJ2-5, with TRBD1 identical over 8 bases. The CDR3 is 10 residues long. From germline, CDR1 is SNHLY and CDR2 FYNNEI. V shed 4 bases, J shed 14 bases, and the junction held 3 bases outside the gene matches. The CDR3 reads CASSGGQVYF. The CDR3 nucleotides read TGTGCCAGCAGTGGGGGACAGGTATACTTC.

The genes are TRBV6-6 and TRBJ2-2; 12 bases fit TRBD1. There are 16 residues in the CDR3. Germline CDR1 and CDR2: MNHNY and SVGAGI (reference sequence). V lost 6 bases and J lost 4; bases outside the gene matches: 6. CDR3 sequence reads: CASRGDRGRSTGELFF. The CDR3 nucleotides read TGTGCCAGCAGGGGGGACAGGGGGCGAAGCACCGGGGAGCTGTTTTTT.